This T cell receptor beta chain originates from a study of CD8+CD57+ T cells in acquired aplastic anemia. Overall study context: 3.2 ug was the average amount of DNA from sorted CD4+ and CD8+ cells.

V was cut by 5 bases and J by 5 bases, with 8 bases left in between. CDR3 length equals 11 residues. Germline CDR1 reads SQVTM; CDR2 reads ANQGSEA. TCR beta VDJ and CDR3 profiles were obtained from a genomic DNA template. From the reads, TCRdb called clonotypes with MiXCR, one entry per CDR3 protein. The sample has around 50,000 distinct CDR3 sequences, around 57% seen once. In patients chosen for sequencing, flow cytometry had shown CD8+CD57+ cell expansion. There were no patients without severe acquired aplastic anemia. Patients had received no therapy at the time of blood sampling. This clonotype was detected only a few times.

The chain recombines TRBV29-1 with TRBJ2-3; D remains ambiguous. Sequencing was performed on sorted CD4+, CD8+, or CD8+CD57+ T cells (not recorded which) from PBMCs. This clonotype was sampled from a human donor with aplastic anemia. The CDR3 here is CSVPSGDTQYF. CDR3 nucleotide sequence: TGCAGCGTTCCCTCCGGAGATACGCAGTATTTT.